The T cell receptor (beta chain) described here comes from a study of blood T cell repertoires in COVID-19. About the research overall: The samples span acute and convalescent COVID-19 from the United States, Italy and Spain. Sample material is recorded as cDNA or gDNA derived from T cells, B-cell-depleted T cells, or PBMCs.

Germline-derived CDR1 and CDR2 are SNHLY and FYNNEI. The CDR3 is 14 amino acids. V lost 2 bases, J lost 6 bases, and 11 bases lay in between. The study drew participants aged about 18 to 89 years from 24 US areas. Per the original data handling: For nucleated cells, counts were estimated from reference gene primer amplification. Sequencing used immunoSEQ multiplex PCR; TCRdb keeps in-frame clones, though not all of them. V, J and clone size reflect that table, while D and trimming were determined from the DNA. This table holds about 240,000 clones, about 86% found once. Input material: PBMCs or T cells enriched from blood (not recorded which). The chain is built from TRBV2 and TRBJ1-5, with D possibly being TRBD1 (5 bases). The receptor comes from a woman aged 40 to 49 with acute COVID-19. This CDR3 reads CASSEQGSGQPQHF. The CDR3 region has the DNA TGTGCCAGCAGTGAACAGGGTAGCGGTCAGCCCCAGCATTTT.